One and the same sample provided the 20 T cell receptor beta chains below, sequenced in a study of beta chain features in type 1 diabetes. Expressed TCRB transcripts were sequenced after all isolated RNA was converted to cDNA. This table comes from immunoSEQ multiplex PCR, and its TCRdb copy is limited to in-frame clones, with some not included. The data contain 250,000 to 350,000 clones, about 14% of them singletons. The sequenced material came from central memory CD4+ T cells from blood. The receptor set was obtained from a man aged 30 to 45 in good health.

This clone turned up a few times. The chain joins TRBV5-1 to TRBJ2-3, with TRBD2 identical over 11 bases. Germline V gives CDR1 SGHRS, CDR2 YFSETQ. CDR3 length equals 15 residues. V was clipped by 4 bases and J by 9 bases; unmatched bases: 10. For the CDR3, the DNA is TGCGCCAGCAGCGAGATAGCGGGGGGGCCTGGAACGCAGTATTTT. This encodes CASSEIAGGPGTQYF. The variable domain in full, completed from reference TRBV5-1 and TRBJ2-3, reads KAGVTQTPRYLIKTRGQQVTLSCSPISGHRSVSWYQQTPGQGLQFLFEYFSETQRNKGNFPGRFSGRQFSNSRSEMNVSTLELGDSALYLCASSEIAGGPGTQYFGPGTRLTVL.

This clone was seen more than once but under ten times. The J gene is TRBJ2-2, the V gene TRBV29-1; D is possibly TRBD1 or TRBD2 (6 bases each). The V gene lost 4 bases and the J gene lost 5 bases, with 11 bases spanning the gap. CDR3 length: 13 amino acids. Germline CDR1 SQVTM, CDR2 ANQGSEA. For the CDR3, the DNA is TGCAGCGTTGTAATAGGGGGGACCGGGGAGCTGTTTTTT. It encodes CSVVIGGTGELFF.

This clone was observed a few times. The chain carries TRBV15 and TRBJ2-1, with TRBD2 matching over 8 bases. J lost 6 bases, V lost 4 bases, and 5 bases had no gene match. Per germline, CDR1 LNHNV and CDR2 YYDKDF (reference sequence). The CDR3 has 14 residues. The CDR3 nucleotides read TGTGCCACCAGCAATGGACTAGCAGGCAATGAGCAGTTCTTC. Amino acids: CATSNGLAGNEQFF. The entire variable domain, with the rest obtained from reference TRBV15 and TRBJ2-1, is as follows: DAMVIQNPRYQVTQFGKPVTLSCSQTLNHNVMYWYQQKSSQAPKLLFHYYDKDFNNEADTPDNFQSRRPNTSFCFLDIRSPGLGDTAMYLCATSNGLAGNEQFFGPGTRLTVL.

The chain employs TRBV7-6 and TRBJ1-6, with D possibly matching TRBD1 (6 bases). The V end lost 5 bases, the J end lost 7 bases, and 15 bases lay between the germline ends. This CDR3 has 15 amino acids. Per the germline V gene, CDR1 is SGHVS and CDR2 is FNYEAQ. The CDR3 nucleotides are TGTGCCAGCAGCAAAGGGGGTATCGGCAATTCACCCCTCCACTTT. This codes for CASSKGGIGNSPLHF.

The chain joins TRBV5-1 to TRBJ2-3, with 9 bases lining up with TRBD2. The germline V gene has CDR1 SGHRS and CDR2 YFSETQ. V was pared by 5 bases and J by 0 bases, with 4 bases of the junction left unmatched. The length of the CDR3 is 15 residues. CDR3 amino acids: CASRTSGLSTDTQYF. DNA for the CDR3: TGCGCCAGCAGGACTAGCGGACTTAGCACAGATACGCAGTATTTT.

This clone was found a few times. This chain connects TRBV30 to TRBJ2-1; unclear D gene. Germline CDR1 is GTSNPN and CDR2 is SVGIG (reference sequence). The CDR3 runs to 17 residues. Trimming took 0 bases from V and 8 from J, leaving 23 bases between them. The CDR3 coding sequence is TGTGCCTGGAGTGTTGGCGATGCTCGGCTCTTGGGCGATGAGCAGTTCTTC. It encodes CAWSVGDARLLGDEQFF. The full variable domain, in which reference TRBV30 and TRBJ2-1 provide the parts outside the CDR3, is SQTIHQWPATLVQPVGSPLSLECTVEGTSNPNLYWYRQAAGRGLQLLFYSVGIGQISSEVPQNLSASRPQDRQFILSSKKLLLSDSGFYLCAWSVGDARLLGDEQFFGPGTRLTVL.

The J gene is TRBJ1-1, the V gene TRBV25-1; D is uncertain. This CDR3 contains 14 residues. The V gene's germline CDR1 is MGHDK and CDR2 SYGVNS. Trimming stripped 2 bases from V and 1 base from J, with 8 bases between. CDR3 DNA sequence: TGTGCCAGCAGTGAACAGGACGGGAACACTGAAGCTTTCTTT. This sequence encodes CASSEQDGNTEAFF. The full variable domain, in which reference TRBV25-1 and TRBJ1-1 provide the parts outside the CDR3, is EADIYQTPRYLVIGTGKKITLECSQTMGHDKMYWYQQDPGMELHLIHYSYGVNSTEKGDLSSESTVSRIRTEHFPLTLESARPSHTSQYLCASSEQDGNTEAFFGQGTRLTVV.

This clone was seen only a few times. V usage is TRBV10-3 and J usage is TRBJ1-1; the D gene is possibly TRBD1 (6 bases). V shed 7 bases and J shed 5 bases, with 14 bases lying between them. CDR1 and CDR2 (germline): ENHRY, SYGVKD. The CDR3 spans 13 residues. Here the CDR3 reads CAITAGEGTEAFF. DNA for the CDR3: TGTGCCATCACCGCAGGGGAAGGAACTGAAGCTTTCTTT.

The gene calls are TRBV6-1 and TRBJ1-2; possible D gene TRBD1, 5 bases. Germline lookup yields CDR1 MNHNS and CDR2 SASEGT. This CDR3 spans 12 amino acids. Trimming stripped 6 bases from V and 8 bases from J, with 13 bases between. The CDR3 loop is CASRPQGRGYTF. The CDR3 DNA is TGTGCCAGCAGACCCCAGGGACGGGGCTACACCTTC.

This clone was counted at least ten times. The CDR3 here is CASSSTYEQFF. Written as DNA, the CDR3 is TGTGCCAGCAGCTCGACGTATGAGCAGTTCTTC. The chain combines TRBV7-2 with TRBJ2-1, with D hard to call. Trimming removed 4 bases from V and 8 bases from J, with 6 bases in between. The CDR3 extends over 11 amino acids. CDR1 and CDR2 (germline): SGHTA, FQGNSA.

This clone has just a few counts. The V gene is TRBV7-3, the J gene TRBJ2-4, with 8 bases fitting TRBD2. After removal of 3 bases from V and 1 base from J, the junction contained 8 bases not matched to a gene. The CDR3 contains 17 residues. Germline loops: CDR1 SGHTA, CDR2 FQGTGA. The CDR3 spells CASSFSGREGAKNIQYF. The CDR3 DNA reads TGTGCCAGCAGCTTTTCCGGACGGGAGGGTGCCAAAAACATTCAGTACTTC.

The gene calls are TRBV2 and TRBJ2-7, with D possibly matching TRBD2 (5 bases). The CDR3 has 11 amino acids. Trimming stripped 3 bases from V and 11 bases from J, with 11 bases between. CDR1 is SNHLY and CDR2 is FYNNEI in the germline V gene. The CDR3: CASSELALEYF. CDR3 nucleotide sequence: TGTGCCAGCAGTGAGCTAGCTTTGGAGTACTTC.

The chain links TRBV11-2 to TRBJ2-7; weak D call: TRBD2 (6 bases). V lost 5 bases and J 0 bases, leaving 20 bases between the germline ends. Per the germline V gene, CDR1 is SGHAT and CDR2 is FQNNGV. The CDR3 spans 17 residues. Here the CDR3 DNA reads TGTGCCAGCAGCGACACTGGGGGAGGCAGGAGCTCCTACGAGCAGTACGTC. It yields the protein CASSDTGGGRSSYEQYV.

Only a few counts were recorded for this clone. The genes are TRBV27 and TRBJ1-6, with a possible D match to TRBD1 (6 bases). Germline CDR1 is MNHEY and CDR2 is SMNVEV (reference sequence). Trimming stripped 4 bases from V and 9 bases from J, with 16 bases between. The CDR3 consists of 15 residues. As DNA, the CDR3 is TGTGCCAGCAGTTATACCAGGGGATCCAGTTCACCCCTCCACTTT. It yields the protein CASSYTRGSSSPLHF.

The rearrangement links TRBV27 to TRBJ1-2, with D tentatively TRBD1 (5 bases). This CDR3 has 15 amino acids. Deletions cut 2 bases from V and 0 bases from J, with 10 bases between. CDR1 and CDR2 (germline): MNHEY, SMNVEV (reference sequence). The DNA of the CDR3 is TGTGCCAGCAGTTTAAGACAGATACCTAACTATGGCTACACCTTC. Its protein product is CASSLRQIPNYGYTF.

This clone was seen a few times. The CDR3 here is CASSLKGAPGYTF. CDR3 in DNA: TGTGCCAGCAGCTTAAAGGGGGCGCCTGGCTACACCTTC. J is TRBJ1-2 and V is TRBV5-6; TRBD1 matches 7 bases. The trim removed 2 bases at V and 7 bases at J, leaving 5 bases unmatched. Germline V gene lookup returns CDR1 SGHDT and CDR2 YYEEEE. The CDR3 has 13 residues.

This chain joins TRBV11-2 and TRBJ2-2; TRBD1 matches 9 bases. The ends lost 1 base at V and 7 bases at J; junction bases unmatched: 10. Germline V gene sequence: CDR1 SGHAT, CDR2 FQNNGV. This CDR3 has 17 residues. The CDR3 protein is CASSLALGTGFLGELFF. For the CDR3, the DNA is TGTGCCAGCAGCTTAGCTTTAGGGACAGGGTTTCTCGGGGAGCTGTTTTTT.

The chain couples TRBV9 to TRBJ2-1; D ambiguous. Trimming took 0 bases from V and 5 from J, leaving 9 bases between them. The CDR3 is 14 amino acids. CDR1 is SGDLS and CDR2 is YYNGEE in the germline V gene. CDR3 sequence reads: CASSVDGRDNEQFF. CDR3 in DNA: TGTGCCAGCAGCGTAGACGGACGTGACAATGAGCAGTTCTTC. Using reference TRBV9 and TRBJ2-1 for the parts outside the CDR3, the full variable domain is DSGVTQTPKHLITATGQRVTLRCSPRSGDLSVYWYQQSLDQGLQFLIQYYNGEERAKGNILERFSAQQFPDLHSELNLSSLELGDSALYFCASSVDGRDNEQFFGPGTRLTVL.

This clone was found a few times. The chain joins TRBV7-6 to TRBJ1-4; D is perhaps TRBD1 (5 bases). The CDR3 is 16 residues long. V gave up 1 base and J gave up 1 base, with 10 bases separating them. The germline V gene has CDR1 SGHVS and CDR2 FNYEAQ. The CDR3 nucleotides read TGTGCCAGCAGCTTAGTTCCAGGGTTAACTAATGAAAAACTGTTTTTT. Encoded protein: CASSLVPGLTNEKLFF.

V and J are TRBV25-1 and TRBJ1-2; D is perhaps TRBD1 (5 bases). V was trimmed by 3 bases and J by 7 bases, leaving 18 bases between them. Germline V gives CDR1 MGHDK, CDR2 SYGVNS. CDR3 length: 15 amino acids. The CDR3 loop reads CASSDSGRGLFGYTF. The CDR3 DNA sequence: TGTGCCAGCAGTGATTCGGGACGTGGATTATTTGGCTACACCTTC.